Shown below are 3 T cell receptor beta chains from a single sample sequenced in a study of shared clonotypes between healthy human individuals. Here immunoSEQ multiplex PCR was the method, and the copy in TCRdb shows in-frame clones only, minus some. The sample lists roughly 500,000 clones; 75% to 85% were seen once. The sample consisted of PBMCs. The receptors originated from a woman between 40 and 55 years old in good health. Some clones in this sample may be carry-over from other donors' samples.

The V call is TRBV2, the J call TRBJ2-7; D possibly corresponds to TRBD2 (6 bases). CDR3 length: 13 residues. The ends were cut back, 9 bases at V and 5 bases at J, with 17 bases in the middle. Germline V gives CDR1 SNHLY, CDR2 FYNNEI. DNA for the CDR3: TGTGCCAGATCCTCCTGGGACTCTAACGAGCAGTACTTC. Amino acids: CARSSWDSNEQYF.

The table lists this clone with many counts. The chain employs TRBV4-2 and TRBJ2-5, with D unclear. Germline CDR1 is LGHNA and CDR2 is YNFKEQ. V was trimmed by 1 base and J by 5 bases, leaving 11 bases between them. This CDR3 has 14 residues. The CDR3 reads CASSQGVSRETQYF. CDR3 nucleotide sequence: TGTGCCAGCAGCCAAGGGGTTAGCCGCGAGACCCAGTACTTC.

In nucleotides, the CDR3 is TGTGCCAGCAGGGATTCGGGATCTAAAAACATTCAGTACTTC. Translated: CASRDSGSKNIQYF. This chain uses TRBV28 with TRBJ2-4, with D perhaps matching TRBD2 (5 bases). Trimming took 6 bases from V and 4 from J, leaving 13 bases between them. Germline values: CDR1 MDHEN, CDR2 SYDVKM. The CDR3 sequence is 14 residues long.